This T cell receptor beta chain was identified in a study of T cell responses to AZD1222 COVID-19 vaccine. Generated by immunoSEQ multiplex PCR, the TCRdb table keeps only in-frame clones and is missing some. Among around 150,000 clones listed, 90% were seen once. CDR3 length equals 12 residues. V gave up 3 bases and J gave up 5 bases, with 5 bases separating them. Looked up from germline, CDR1 is SNHLY and CDR2 is FYNNEI. The chain has TRBV2 and TRBJ1-5, with D unresolved. The source material was peripheral blood, sampled 28 days after the second AZD1222 dose. The clonotype was recovered from an adult who received the AZD1222 COVID-19 vaccine. The CDR3 coding sequence is TGTGCCAGCAGTGACCCCGATCAGCCCCAGCATTTT. Its translation is CASSDPDQPQHF.